This T cell receptor beta chain was identified in a study of early T cells in non-severe SARS-CoV-2 infection. This clonotype was counted many times. V lost 5 bases, J lost 6 bases, and 13 bases stayed unmatched. This CDR3 is 15 amino acids long. From germline, CDR1 is KGHSH and CDR2 LQKENI. Unique molecular identifier tags were affixed to discrete cDNA molecules. TCRdb redid the calling of the 5' RACE reads with MiXCR, one entry per CDR3 protein. The sample records over 30,000 distinct CDR3 sequences, roughly 4% being singletons. Sample: whole blood. The rearrangement joins TRBV18 to TRBJ2-7; 7 bases are shared with TRBD1. The sequence was obtained from an adult who was a healthcare worker with PCR-confirmed SARS-CoV-2 infection or an uninfected control (not recorded which). The CDR3 loop is CASSSRQGPPGEQYF. The CDR3 coding sequence is TGTGCCAGCTCATCAAGACAGGGCCCCCCGGGCGAGCAGTACTTC. Combining the CDR3 with reference TRBV18 and TRBJ2-7 gives the whole variable domain NAGVMQNPRHLVRRRGQEARLRCSPMKGHSHVYWYRQLPEEGLKFMVYLQKENIIDESGMPKERFSAEFPKEGPSILRIQQVVRGDSAAYFCASSSRQGPPGEQYFGPGTRLTVT.